These 25 T cell receptor beta chains were sequenced from one sample in a study of T cell repertoires in cytomegalovirus infection. Antigen specificity for these receptors is unknown. Each CDR3 protein is one row after TCRdb ran MiXCR on the reads. Of roughly 120,000 distinct CDR3 sequences listed, about 32% were seen once; the top ten hold 45% to 65%. The sample was CD8+ T cells from cultured PBMCs, taken from culture after CMV antigen stimulation. The receptors were sampled from a human donor in good health (CMV status not recorded). Some clones in this sample may be carry-over from other donors' samples.

This clonotype was picked up a small number of times. The rearrangement uses TRBV4-1 and TRBJ1-6; D not resolved. The CDR3 totals 15 residues. Trimming removed 3 bases at V and 0 bases at J, with 6 bases between. Germline V CDR1 and CDR2: MGHRA, YSYEKL. CDR3 in DNA: TGCGCCAGCAGCCAGGACCTCTCCTATAATTCACCCCTCCACTTT. Its translation is CASSQDLSYNSPLHF.

This clonotype came up many times. The chain links TRBV5-5 to TRBJ1-4; a possible D gene is TRBD1 (5 bases). V was shortened by 4 bases and J by 5 bases, with 21 bases between the two germline ends. Germline-derived CDR1 and CDR2 are SGHKS and YYEKEE (reference sequence). CDR3 length: 17 residues. CDR3 nucleotides: TGTGCCAGCAGCACTTTACCGGGACCCCACGTAAATGAAAAACTGTTTTTT. As protein: CASSTLPGPHVNEKLFF. The whole variable domain, remainder taken from reference TRBV5-5 and TRBJ1-4, is DAGVTQSPTHLIKTRGQQVTLRCSPISGHKSVSWYQQVLGQGPQFIFQYYEKEERGRGNFPDRFSARQFPNYSSELNVNALLLGDSALYLCASSTLPGPHVNEKLFFGSGTQLSVL.

This clonotype was detected a few times. J is TRBJ2-1 and V is TRBV3-1; 11 bases are a match to TRBD1. In germline, CDR1 is LGHDT, CDR2 YNNKEL (reference sequence). The CDR3 spans 18 residues. V shed 4 bases and J 3 bases; nucleotides not matched to a gene: 11. For the CDR3, the DNA is TGTGCCAGCAGCCTTCGGACGGGACAGGGGGGAATCTACAATGAGCAGTTCTTC. It yields the protein CASSLRTGQGGIYNEQFF.

The gene calls are TRBV7-8 and TRBJ2-7; D unresolved. The CDR3 runs 12 residues. The germline V gene encodes CDR1 SGHVS and CDR2 FQNEAQ. Trimming removed 3 bases from V and 4 bases from J, with 7 bases in between. The CDR3 DNA follows: TGTGCCAGCAGCTTGGAGTTATACGAGCAGTACTTC. As protein: CASSLELYEQYF. The full variable domain, in which reference TRBV7-8 and TRBJ2-7 provide the parts outside the CDR3, is GAGVSQSPRYKVAKRGQDVALRCDPISGHVSLFWYQQALGQGPEFLTYFQNEAQLDKSGLPSDRFFAERPEGSVSTLKIQRTQQEDSAVYLCASSLELYEQYFGPGTRLTVT.

This chain connects TRBV5-4 to TRBJ1-1; 10 positions match TRBD1. This CDR3 region has 17 residues. Losses at the gene ends were 4 bases for V and 6 bases for J; bases not matched to a gene: 15. From germline, CDR1 is SGHNT and CDR2 YYREEE (reference sequence). CDR3 nucleotides: TGTGCCAGCAGCCCTGGAGTGGGGACAGGGGATTTACCTGAAGCTTTCTTT. Protein: CASSPGVGTGDLPEAFF. Full variable domain (remainder filled in from reference TRBV5-4 and TRBJ1-1): ETGVTQSPTHLIKTRGQQVTLRCSSQSGHNTVSWYQQALGQGPQFIFQYYREEENGRGNFPPRFSGLQFPNYSSELNVNALELDDSALYLCASSPGVGTGDLPEAFFGQGTRLTVV.

The J gene is TRBJ2-2, the V gene TRBV6-2 or TRBV6-3; D is unclear. The CDR3 runs 15 residues. The V gene's germline CDR1 is MNHEY and CDR2 SVGEGT. Trimming stripped 2 bases from V and 0 bases from J, with 7 bases between. In DNA, the CDR3 is TGTGCCAGCAGTTACCGGGCCCCGAACACCGGGGAGCTGTTTTTT. It translates to CASSYRAPNTGELFF.

Only one count was recorded for this clonotype. The V and J genes are TRBV4-1 and TRBJ2-5; no definite D call. Trimming shortened V by 1 base and J by 1 base, and 7 bases separated the two germline ends. CDR1 is MGHRA and CDR2 is YSYEKL in the germline V gene. The CDR3 runs to 14 residues. Written as DNA, the CDR3 is TGCGCCAGCAGCCAAGGGCTACTCCAAGAGACCCAGTACTTC. Protein product: CASSQGLLQETQYF.

V gene TRBV19 combines with J gene TRBJ1-2; D might be TRBD1 (6 bases). Between the trimmed V and J ends, which lost 7 bases and 4 bases, there was a span of 16 bases. Germline loops: CDR1 LNHDA, CDR2 SQIVND (reference sequence). The CDR3 spans 14 residues. The CDR3, as DNA: TGTGCCAGTACTCCAGGGGACGGATTCTATGGCTACACCTTC. This codes for CASTPGDGFYGYTF.

V gene TRBV6-6 combines with J gene TRBJ2-2, with D possibly matching TRBD2 (6 bases). With 6 bases removed from V and 2 bases from J, the gap between germline ends came to 16 bases. This CDR3 contains 16 residues. Germline CDR1 is MNHNY and CDR2 is SVGAGI (reference sequence). CDR3 DNA sequence: TGTGCCAGCAGCCGGGGCGGGGCGATTAACACCGGGGAGCTGTTTTTT. Translating it yields CASSRGGAINTGELFF.

This clonotype has just a few counts. The rearrangement links TRBV6-5 to TRBJ1-6; 9 nucleotides align to TRBD1. This CDR3 is 15 amino acids long. Germline lookup yields CDR1 MNHEY and CDR2 SVGAGI. The V segment lost 5 bases and the J segment 7 bases; nucleotides outside the gene matches: 6. CDR3 sequence (DNA): TGTGCCAGCAGTCGGACAGGGGAAAGAAATTCACCCCTCCACTTT. This gives the protein CASSRTGERNSPLHF.

V gene TRBV7-6 combines with J gene TRBJ2-7, with 12 positions matching TRBD1. The trim removed 6 bases at V and 2 bases at J, leaving 17 bases unmatched. The germline V gene encodes CDR1 SGHVS and CDR2 FNYEAQ. The CDR3 length is 19 residues. This CDR3 reads CASSLTSGTGGLAAYEQYF. Here the CDR3 DNA reads TGTGCCAGCAGTCTAACCTCCGGGACAGGGGGCTTGGCCGCCTACGAGCAGTACTTC.

This chain uses TRBV4-1 with TRBJ2-4; perhaps D is TRBD1 or TRBD2 (6 bases each). V was pared by 3 bases and J by 2 bases, with 11 bases between. The CDR3 sequence is 15 residues long. Looked up from germline, CDR1 is MGHRA and CDR2 is YSYEKL. DNA of the CDR3: TGCGCCAGCAGCCACAGGGGAGGTCCCAAAAACATTCAGTACTTC. Translation: CASSHRGGPKNIQYF.

V gene TRBV20-1 combines with J gene TRBJ1-1, with D possibly TRBD1 on 6 matching bases. Trimming cost V 0 bases and J 1 base, with 15 bases left between them. CDR1 is DFQATT, CDR2 SNEGSKA, per germline (reference sequence). CDR3 length: 16 amino acids. The chain's CDR3 is CSARDFLDRKNTEAFF. For the CDR3, the DNA is TGCAGTGCTAGAGATTTTCTTGACAGGAAGAACACTGAAGCTTTCTTT.

The chain is built from TRBV5-1 and TRBJ1-2, with 7 bases matching TRBD1. The junction had 10 bases not matched to a gene; V was cut back by 0 bases and J by 8 bases. Germline-derived CDR1 and CDR2 are SGHRS and YFSETQ. The CDR3 spans 15 residues. For the CDR3, the DNA is TGCGCCAGCAGCTTGGGGACCGACAGGGCAGGCGGCTACACCTTC. This codes for CASSLGTDRAGGYTF.

The V gene is TRBV20-1, the J gene TRBJ2-4; the D is unclear. V lost 5 bases, J lost 2 bases, and 19 bases lay in between. Germline lookup yields CDR1 DFQATT and CDR2 SNEGSKA (reference sequence). The CDR3 spans 16 residues. The CDR3 loop reads CSAPVRVPLTKNIQYF. As DNA, the CDR3 is TGCAGTGCTCCCGTACGGGTCCCGCTCACCAAAAACATTCAGTACTTC.

This clonotype came up a few times. The CDR3 here is CASSWELNTEAFF. For the CDR3, the DNA is TGTGCCAGCAGTTGGGAGTTGAACACTGAAGCTTTCTTT. The rearrangement joins TRBV6-5 to TRBJ1-1; D is unresolved. Germline-derived CDR1 and CDR2 are MNHEY and SVGAGI. V lost 4 bases and J 0 bases, leaving 6 bases between the germline ends. The CDR3 spans 13 residues.

V is TRBV7-6 and J is TRBJ1-1; no definite D call. V was pared by 5 bases and J by 1 base, with 17 bases between. This CDR3 has 16 residues. CDR1 is SGHVS, CDR2 FNYEAQ, per germline. CDR3 in amino acids: CASSPKSATGNTEAFF. For the CDR3, the DNA is TGTGCCAGCAGCCCTAAATCCGCGACGGGGAACACTGAAGCTTTCTTT.

In its sample, this clonotype was seen many times. The rearrangement uses TRBV6-1 and TRBJ1-2; perhaps TRBD1 as D (5 bases). The CDR3 is made up of 13 amino acids. Germline-derived CDR1 and CDR2 are MNHNS and SASEGT. V was pared by 11 bases and J by 3 bases, with 16 bases between. The CDR3 is CAVWGGLDYGYTF. The CDR3 DNA sequence: TGTGCCGTCTGGGGGGGGTTGGACTATGGCTACACCTTC.

This chain links TRBV4-1 with TRBJ2-1; no clear D. The CDR3 has 15 residues. Germline V lookup: CDR1 MGHRA, CDR2 YSYEKL. V was clipped by 1 base and J by 1 base, with 8 bases between them. This CDR3 reads CASSQAWGSYNEQFF. CDR3 DNA: TGCGCCAGCAGCCAAGCCTGGGGTTCCTACAATGAGCAGTTCTTC.

The chain carries TRBV11-3 and TRBJ1-4; no clear D. Germline V gives CDR1 SGHNT, CDR2 YENEEA. The CDR3 totals 15 residues. V shed 5 bases and J shed 5 bases, with 15 bases lying between them. The CDR3 here is CASSPGQSSNEKLFF. In nucleotides, the CDR3 is TGTGCCAGCAGCCCCGGTCAGAGTTCAAATGAAAAACTGTTTTTT. The full variable domain, with the rest looked up from reference TRBV11-3 and TRBJ1-4, is EAGVVQSPRYKIIEKKQPVAFWCNPISGHNTLYWYLQNLGQGPELLIRYENEEAVDDSQLPKDRFSAERLKGVDSTLKIQPAELGDSAVYLCASSPGQSSNEKLFFGSGTQLSVL.

This chain uses TRBV7-2 with TRBJ2-7, with D tentatively TRBD2 (5 bases). Germline CDR1 and CDR2: SGHTA and FQGNSA. The V end lost 1 base, the J end lost 5 bases, and 9 bases lay between the germline ends. The CDR3 totals 13 residues. The CDR3 is CASSLGGFHEQYF. The DNA of the CDR3 is TGTGCCAGCAGCTTAGGAGGGTTCCACGAGCAGTACTTC. Combining the CDR3 with reference TRBV7-2 and TRBJ2-7 gives the whole variable domain GAGVSQSPSNKVTEKGKDVELRCDPISGHTALYWYRQSLGQGLEFLIYFQGNSAPDKSGLPSDRFSAERTGGSVSTLTIQRTQQEDSAVYLCASSLGGFHEQYFGPGTRLTVT.

The table lists this clonotype with a few counts. The gene calls are TRBV7-6 and TRBJ2-1; 11 bases match TRBD2. Germline trimming cut 3 bases from V and 1 base from J; bases unmatched to any gene: 2. From germline, CDR1 is SGHVS and CDR2 FNYEAQ. This CDR3 has 16 residues. CDR3 amino acids: CASSFSGGGSYNEQFF. For the CDR3, the DNA is TGTGCCAGCAGCTTTAGCGGGGGGGGTTCCTACAATGAGCAGTTCTTC.

The rearrangement links TRBV6-2 or TRBV6-3 to TRBJ2-1; 9 bases are a match to TRBD2. The germline gives CDR1 MNHEY, CDR2 SVGEGT. J gave up 6 bases and V 2 bases, and 8 bases lay outside the gene matches. CDR3 length equals 16 residues. The CDR3, as DNA: TGTGCCAGCAGTTACCCCGGCGGGGGGGCCCGCAATGAGCAGTTCTTC. This encodes CASSYPGGGARNEQFF.

This clonotype was seen repeatedly, ten times or more. This rearrangement joins TRBV12-3 or TRBV12-4 to TRBJ2-1; 11 positions match TRBD2. This CDR3 contains 16 residues. With V trimmed by 4 bases and J by 1 base, 3 bases remained unmatched. CDR3 residues: CASSSASGGSYNEQFF. In nucleotides, the CDR3 is TGTGCCAGCAGTTCTGCTAGCGGGGGGTCCTACAATGAGCAGTTCTTC.

This chain connects TRBV6-1 to TRBJ1-1, with D maybe TRBD1 (5 bases). Germline lookup yields CDR1 MNHNS and CDR2 SASEGT. Trimming cost V 6 bases and J 4 bases, with 12 bases left between them. The CDR3 is made up of 13 amino acids. The CDR3 nucleotides are TGTGCCAGCAGCTCCTCTGGGGGCACTGAAGCTTTCTTT. Translation gives CASSSSGGTEAFF.